This TCR beta chain was recorded in a study of blood T cell repertoires in COVID-19 (dated by TCRdb to about 2020). In the study overall: Collaborator samples came from the United States, Italy and Spain and covered acute and convalescent phases of COVID-19. The material from the prospective study consisted of cDNA or gDNA derived from T cells, B-cell-depleted T cells, or PBMCs. A freely available public database, intended as a resource for researchers studying the immune response to SARS-CoV-2, is where the repertoires were released. Where available, HLA class I and class II types were obtained from metadata supplied by the sample provider rather than from assay-based typing. The dataset comprised deeply sampled blood TCRbeta repertoires from subjects exposed to, actively infected with, or recovered from COVID-19. The samples were drawn from two sources: the first 160 participants of the ongoing ImmuneRACE study, and 1,254 subjects contributed by 6 global collaborators. A de-identified subject ID, COVID-19 status, age in years and sex were almost always included in the sample metadata.

The collaborating institutions used their own protocols to collect whole blood in K2EDTA tubes. For TCRbeta analysis, collaborator samples were shipped as frozen whole blood, as isolated PBMCs, or as DNA extracted from either sample type. Study-wide findings and limitations: Clinical and demographic metadata were provided uncurated, with the amount varying by source and participant.

TCRbeta CDR3 regions were amplified from genomic DNA using the immunoSEQ Assay, a bias-controlled multiplex PCR. As for how the authors treated the data: The number of nucleated cells in each sample was estimated by amplification of reference gene primers within the assay. Sequence reads were collapsed and filtered to measure the absolute abundance of every unique TCRbeta CDR3 rearrangement. For each sample, productive Simpson clonality was calculated as the square root of Simpson's diversity index over productive rearrangements. In its TCRdb copy, this immuneACCESS table keeps in-frame sequences only and misses some clones. Where compared with another copy, unresolved V genes explain less than half of these, and the others have no known cause. Clonal size and the V and J genes are those of that table, whereas D and trimming came from the DNA. The table for this sample lists roughly 100,000 clones; 84% of them were counted only once. The ten largest clones add up to less than 5% of the sample.

Remarks on this clone: The clone's antigen remains unknown. The record has no base qualities; no much larger clone is one base away.

The origin of this receptor is a human donor in a cohort sampled during active COVID-19. Sequencing was performed on peripheral blood.

The nucleotide sequence reads as follows: TGCGCCAGCAGCCAGGTACAGGGGGCTTTCTACAATGAGCAGTTCTTC. It translates as CASSQVQGAFYNEQFF. In this chain, TRBV5-1 is recombined with TRBJ2-1; 9 central nucleotides agree with TRBD1. The germline V end is reduced by 4 bases and the J end by 3 bases; junction bases left unmatched: 8. The CDR3 sequence holds 16 residues, the cysteine and phenylalanine included. Just the 48-base CDR3 DNA is kept, in frame starting at base 1. Looking up the germline V gene yields CDR1 SGHRS and CDR2 YFSETQ.